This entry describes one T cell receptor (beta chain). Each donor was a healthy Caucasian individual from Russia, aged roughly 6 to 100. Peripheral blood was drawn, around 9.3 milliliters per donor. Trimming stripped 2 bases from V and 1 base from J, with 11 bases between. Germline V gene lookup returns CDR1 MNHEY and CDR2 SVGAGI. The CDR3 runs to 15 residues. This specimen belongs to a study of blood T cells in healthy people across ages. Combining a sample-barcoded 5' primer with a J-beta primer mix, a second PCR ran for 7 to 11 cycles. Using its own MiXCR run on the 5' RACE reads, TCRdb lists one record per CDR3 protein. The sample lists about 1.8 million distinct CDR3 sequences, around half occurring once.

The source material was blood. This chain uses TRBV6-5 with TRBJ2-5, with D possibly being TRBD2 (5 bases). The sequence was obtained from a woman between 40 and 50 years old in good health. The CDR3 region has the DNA TGTGCCAGCAGTTACGTCGAGGGCACCCAAGAGACCCAGTACTTC. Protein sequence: CASSYVEGTQETQYF.